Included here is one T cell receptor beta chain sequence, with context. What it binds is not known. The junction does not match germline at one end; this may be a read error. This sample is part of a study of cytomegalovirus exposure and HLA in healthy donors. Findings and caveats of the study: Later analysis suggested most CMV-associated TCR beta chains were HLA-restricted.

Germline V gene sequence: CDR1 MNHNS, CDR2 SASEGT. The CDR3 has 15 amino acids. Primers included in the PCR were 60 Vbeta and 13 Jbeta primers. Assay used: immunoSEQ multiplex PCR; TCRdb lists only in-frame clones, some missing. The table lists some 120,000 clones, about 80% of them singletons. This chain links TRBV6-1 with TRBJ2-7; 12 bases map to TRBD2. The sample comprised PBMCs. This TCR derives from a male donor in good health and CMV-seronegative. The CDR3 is CASSPRLAGVGEQYF. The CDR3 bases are TGTGCTAGCAGTCCGCGACTAGCGGGAGTAGGGGAGCAGTACTTC.